This note documents a single T cell receptor beta chain sequence. Antigen: not known. These data belong to a study of T cells after yellow fever vaccination. Overall study results and limits: From the bulk population, abundant clonotypes could contaminate and appear within FACS-sorted repertoires.

From the 5' RACE reads, TCRdb called clonotypes with MiXCR, one entry per CDR3 protein. The table records some 560,000 distinct CDR3 sequences, around 16% of them present only once. This specimen consisted of PBMCs, obtained 5 days after the first yellow fever vaccination. The receptor's source is a man younger than 30 who received the YFV17D yellow fever vaccine.

Here the CDR3 DNA reads TGTGCCAGCAGCTTACGAGGTATCGCAGATACGCAGTATTTT. Its translation is CASSLRGIADTQYF. The V gene is TRBV7-3, the J gene TRBJ2-3; D not resolved. CDR1 is SGHTA, CDR2 FQGTGA, per germline. The V end was cut by 2 bases, the J end by 4 bases, with 10 bases between. The length of the CDR3 is 14 residues.